One sample yielded the 2 T cell receptor beta chains listed below, sequenced in a study of blood T cell repertoires in COVID-19. The protocol was immunoSEQ multiplex PCR, while the TCRdb copy is restricted to in-frame clones and leaves out a portion. Here the sample spans around 300,000 clones, roughly nine tenths being singletons. Material for sequencing was PBMCs or T cells enriched from blood (not recorded which). Source of these receptors: a woman aged 45-60 years who had recovered from COVID-19.

The V gene is TRBV27, the J gene TRBJ2-3; 7 bases match TRBD2. CDR1 is MNHEY, CDR2 SMNVEV, per germline (reference sequence). The CDR3 runs 14 residues. V dropped 6 bases and J dropped 2; count of bases not matched to a gene: 5. The CDR3 nucleotides are TGTGCCAGCAGATTTCTAGCGGCCACAGATACGCAGTATTTT. Amino acid sequence: CASRFLAATDTQYF.

A single count supports this clone. CDR3: CASRASGANVLTF. The CDR3 DNA reads as TGCGCCAGCAGAGCCTCTGGGGCCAACGTCCTGACTTTC. The genes are TRBV10-1 and TRBJ2-6; unclear D gene. The length of the CDR3 is 13 residues. Germline values: CDR1 WNHNN, CDR2 SYGVQD (reference sequence). The ends were cut back, 6 bases at V and 0 bases at J, with 3 bases in the middle.